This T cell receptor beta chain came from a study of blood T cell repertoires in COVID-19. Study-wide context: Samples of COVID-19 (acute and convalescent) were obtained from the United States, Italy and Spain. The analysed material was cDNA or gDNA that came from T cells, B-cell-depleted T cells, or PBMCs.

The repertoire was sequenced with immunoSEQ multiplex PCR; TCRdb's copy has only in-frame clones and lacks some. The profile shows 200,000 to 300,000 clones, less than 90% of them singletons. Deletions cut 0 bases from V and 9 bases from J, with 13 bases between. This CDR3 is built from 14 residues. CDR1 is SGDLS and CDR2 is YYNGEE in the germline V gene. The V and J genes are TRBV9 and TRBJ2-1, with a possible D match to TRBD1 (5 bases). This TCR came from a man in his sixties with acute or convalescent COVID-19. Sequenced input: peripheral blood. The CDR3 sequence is CASSVDTGGSEQFF. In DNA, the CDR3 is TGTGCCAGCAGCGTAGATACAGGTGGATCTGAGCAGTTCTTC.